This TCR beta chain was profiled in a study of response to subunit inactivated influenza vaccine (dated by TCRdb to the late 2010s). Background on the whole study: The study used deep quantitative T cell receptor repertoire profiling to track responses to a trivalent subunit inactivated influenza vaccine. Overall results and qualifications from the work: The authors suggested that each seasonal influenza vaccination may recruit only a limited number of new T cells.

The germline V gene encodes CDR1 SEHNR and CDR2 FQNEAQ (reference sequence). From its cysteine to its phenylalanine, the CDR3 spans 15 amino acids. The kept DNA is CDR3 alone, 45 bases in frame from the first base. V is cut back by 5 bases and J by 3 bases, with 2 bases in the junction unmatched. Libraries came from RT-PCR. Instrument on record: Illumina HiSeq 2500. TCRdb reanalyzed the raw reads on its own, using fastp at Q25 for trimming and MiXCR for clone calling, and kept in-frame beta chains. Each entry merges the rows of one CDR3 protein and shows their most common DNA and genes. In all, the sample holds around 520,000 distinct CDR3 sequences, and 25% of those were seen once. The ten largest clonotypes hold around 1.8% of the sample. This clonotype was seen at least ten times. Its antigen is still unknown. No qualities accompany the bases; no much larger clone lies one base away.

The TCR comes from a man aged 45 to 65 who received an inactivated influenza vaccine. Donor details come from another sample of the same person, matched by shared clones. The rearranged segments are TRBV7-9 and TRBJ2-1, and 12 junctional nucleotides match TRBD2. The sequencing here drew on CD4+ T cells sorted from PBMCs, taken about 5 days after vaccination. The nucleotide sequence is TGTGCCAGCAGCAAACTAGCGGGAGGCTACAATGAGCAGTTCTTC. The encoded protein is CASSKLAGGYNEQFF.